Presented here are 27 T cell receptor beta chains from one specimen sequenced in a study of cytomegalovirus exposure and HLA in healthy donors. 13 Jbeta primers and 60 Vbeta primers were used for the PCR. Produced via immunoSEQ multiplex PCR; TCRdb's table is partial and in-frame only. The sample has tens of thousands of clones, and its top ten clones hold 2.5% to 3%. Sequences were obtained from PBMCs. Receptors were obtained from a man in his forties in good health and CMV-seronegative.

J is TRBJ1-5 and V is TRBV5-1; D gene unclear. Germline V gene data show CDR1 as SGHRS and CDR2 as YFSETQ. V dropped 2 bases and J dropped 7 bases, with 13 bases sitting between them. The CDR3 extends over 14 amino acids. This CDR3 is CASSFSPGDQPQHF. The CDR3 coding sequence is TGCGCCAGCAGCTTCTCTCCAGGCGACCAGCCCCAGCATTTT. Full variable domain (rest looked up from reference TRBV5-1 and TRBJ1-5): KAGVTQTPRYLIKTRGQQVTLSCSPISGHRSVSWYQQTPGQGLQFLFEYFSETQRNKGNFPGRFSGRQFSNSRSEMNVSTLELGDSALYLCASSFSPGDQPQHFGDGTRLSIL.

The chain combines TRBV27 with TRBJ1-1; D is unclear. Germline-derived CDR1 and CDR2 are MNHEY and SMNVEV (reference sequence). CDR3 size: 13 residues. V lost 7 bases to trimming and J lost 2 bases, with 11 bases between them. CDR3 coding DNA: TGTGCCAGCACAACGACGGGAAACACTGAAGCTTTCTTT. As protein: CASTTTGNTEAFF.

The J gene is TRBJ1-1, the V gene TRBV19, with D maybe TRBD1 (5 bases). V gave up 2 bases and J gave up 5 bases, with 12 bases separating them. The CDR3 is 14 residues long. Germline CDR1 LNHDA, CDR2 SQIVND (reference sequence). The CDR3 protein is CASSIRGRGTEAFF. The DNA for the CDR3 is TGTGCCAGTAGTATAAGGGGCCGGGGGACTGAAGCTTTCTTT.

This chain joins TRBV28 and TRBJ2-3; 9 nucleotides align to TRBD1. Germline loops: CDR1 MDHEN, CDR2 SYDVKM. Trimming removed 5 bases from V and 0 bases from J; junction bases left unmatched: 6. CDR3 size: 16 residues. As DNA, the CDR3 is TGTGCCAGCAGTCCGGACAGGGGTATTAGCACAGATACGCAGTATTTT. Protein sequence: CASSPDRGISTDTQYF.

The chain links TRBV10-2 to TRBJ2-4, with TRBD2 identical over 7 bases. Trimming at V came to 4 bases and at J to 9 bases, leaving 0 bases not matched to a gene. The CDR3 has 11 amino acids. Germline CDR1 is WSHSY and CDR2 is SAAADI. The CDR3 DNA follows: TGCGCCAGCAGTGCGGGGGGCATTCAGTACTTC. Its translation is CASSAGGIQYF.

The rearrangement links TRBV4-1 to TRBJ2-3, with 8 bases lining up with TRBD2. The germline V gene encodes CDR1 MGHRA and CDR2 YSYEKL. The J segment lost 4 bases and the V segment lost 5 bases, leaving 8 bases of the junction unmatched. The length of the CDR3 is 15 residues. The CDR3, as DNA: TGCGCCAGCAGCTCCGGACTAGCAGACCCAGATACGCAGTATTTT. It specifies CASSSGLADPDTQYF.

This chain connects TRBV18 to TRBJ2-4; 8 bases are a match to TRBD1. J gave up 7 bases and V 5 bases, and 4 bases lay outside the gene matches. This CDR3 contains 13 residues. Germline V gives CDR1 KGHSH, CDR2 LQKENI. CDR3 sequence reads: CASSGAGGNIQYF. CDR3 nucleotide sequence: TGTGCCAGCTCAGGCGCAGGGGGCAACATTCAGTACTTC.

The chain uses TRBV6-1 and TRBJ2-1; TRBD1 matches 7 bases. CDR1 and CDR2 from the germline V gene are MNHNS and SASEGT. The CDR3 covers 15 residues. V lost 6 bases to trimming and J lost 4 bases; unmatched junction nucleotides: 9. The CDR3 region is CASSLDRDSYNEQFF. The CDR3, as DNA: TGTGCCAGCAGCTTAGACCGGGACAGTTACAATGAGCAGTTCTTC.

This chain connects TRBV7-9 to TRBJ1-6; D is perhaps TRBD1 (5 bases). This CDR3 is built from 14 residues. Looked up from germline, CDR1 is SEHNR and CDR2 is FQNEAQ (reference sequence). V was shortened by 2 bases and J by 11 bases, with 13 bases between the two germline ends. The CDR3 protein is CASSLPRARTPLHF. DNA of the CDR3: TGTGCCAGCAGCTTACCCAGGGCGAGGACACCCCTCCACTTT. Drawing the rest from reference TRBV7-9 and TRBJ1-6, the complete variable domain is DTGVSQNPRHKITKRGQNVTFRCDPISEHNRLYWYRQTLGQGPEFLTYFQNEAQLEKSRLLSDRFSAERPKGSFSTLEIQRTEQGDSAMYLCASSLPRARTPLHFGNGTRLTVT.

The rearrangement uses TRBV2 and TRBJ1-2; D gene unclear. The V gene's germline CDR1 is SNHLY and CDR2 FYNNEI. With 8 bases removed from V and 2 bases from J, the gap between germline ends came to 6 bases. CDR3 length: 11 amino acids. DNA for the CDR3: TGTGCCAGCGGGCAGAACTATGGCTACACCTTC. Amino acid sequence: CASGQNYGYTF.

J is TRBJ1-6 and V is TRBV6-5; 8 nucleotides match TRBD1. From germline, CDR1 is MNHEY and CDR2 SVGAGI. Losses at the gene ends were 2 bases for V and 5 bases for J; bases not matched to a gene: 2. This CDR3 has 15 residues. The CDR3 DNA reads TGTGCCAGCAGTTACCGGGGACAGGATAATTCACCCCTCCACTTT. Translated, it gives CASSYRGQDNSPLHF.

The V gene is TRBV4-1, the J gene TRBJ1-6, with 7 bases aligning to TRBD1. V lost 4 bases to trimming and J lost 7 bases; unmatched junction nucleotides: 7. There are 15 residues in the CDR3. Per germline, CDR1 MGHRA and CDR2 YSYEKL. CDR3 sequence reads: CASSLTGTANSPLHF. CDR3 nucleotides: TGCGCCAGCAGCCTCACCGGGACAGCAAATTCACCCCTCCACTTT.

J is TRBJ1-3 and V is TRBV19, with D uncertain. CDR3 length: 18 residues. Germline V gives CDR1 LNHDA, CDR2 SQIVND (reference sequence). The V end lost 5 bases, the J end lost 0 bases, and 20 bases lay between the germline ends. In DNA form, the CDR3 reads TGTGCCAGTAGTCCCCGTGTTTCCCCTATCGACTCTGGAAACACCATATATTTT. Residues: CASSPRVSPIDSGNTIYF.

Concerning this clone itself: The conserved phenylalanine or tryptophan normally closing the CDR3 is absent here, so this likely arose from a read error. This chain links TRBV29-1 with TRBJ1-1, with D uncertain. The V end lost 4 bases, the J end lost 11 bases, and 11 bases lay between the germline ends. This CDR3 has 10 amino acids. Germline values: CDR1 SQVTM, CDR2 ANQGSEA. The CDR3 region has the DNA TGCAGCGTTGGGAGGACGGAGGCTTTCTCT. It is translated as CSVGRTEAFS.

V is TRBV5-1 and J is TRBJ2-5; D perhaps matches TRBD2 (6 bases). The germline gives CDR1 SGHRS, CDR2 YFSETQ. V gave up 0 bases and J gave up 3 bases, with 9 bases separating them. This CDR3 comprises 14 residues. The CDR3 DNA follows: TGCGCCAGCAGCTTGGTATCTAGCGAAGAGACCCAGTACTTC. Amino acid sequence: CASSLVSSEETQYF.

The chain carries TRBV6-1 and TRBJ2-7; 8 bases agree with TRBD1. Germline V gives CDR1 MNHNS, CDR2 SASEGT. Germline trimming cut 7 bases from V and 5 bases from J; bases unmatched to any gene: 10. CDR3 length equals 14 residues. CDR3 coding DNA: TGTGCCAGCATCCGATCGGCAGGGGGCGACGAGCAGTACTTC. Residues: CASIRSAGGDEQYF.

This CDR3 reads CASSLMGLAAHEQFF. The CDR3 DNA reads TGTGCCAGCAGCTTAATGGGACTAGCGGCCCATGAGCAGTTCTTC. The V call is TRBV7-2, the J call TRBJ2-1, with TRBD2 identical over 11 bases. The CDR3 is made up of 15 amino acids. Germline V CDR1 and CDR2: SGHTA, FQGNSA. Trimming removed 2 bases from V and 8 bases from J; junction bases left unmatched: 5.

This chain joins TRBV28 and TRBJ1-4; possible D gene TRBD1, 6 bases. Germline-derived CDR1 and CDR2 are MDHEN and SYDVKM. V lost 5 bases and J lost 8, with 18 bases in between. The CDR3 extends over 15 amino acids. In nucleotides, the CDR3 is TGTGCCAGCAGTCCAGCGGGGGGCGCGAGCGAAAAACTGTTTTTT. Amino acid sequence: CASSPAGGASEKLFF.

This chain joins TRBV28 and TRBJ2-7; D might be TRBD1 (6 bases). Germline V lookup: CDR1 MDHEN, CDR2 SYDVKM. This CDR3 is 12 amino acids long. Trimming shortened V by 6 bases and J by 7 bases, and 13 bases separated the two germline ends. The CDR3 protein is CASRPQGKEQYF. The CDR3 DNA reads as TGTGCCAGCAGGCCACAGGGTAAAGAGCAGTACTTC.

CDR3 sequence (DNA): TGTGCCAGCAGCTCCCGGGGGGGTTTGCGGGGGTGGGACACCGGGGAGCTGTTTTTT. This gives the protein CASSSRGGLRGWDTGELFF. The rearrangement joins TRBV7-2 to TRBJ2-2; 8 nucleotides match TRBD2. Germline CDR1 and CDR2: SGHTA and FQGNSA. Trimming took 4 bases from V and 3 from J; bases not matched to a gene: 16. The length of the CDR3 is 19 residues.

CDR3 residues: CASSSGSRGSGANVLTF. The CDR3, as DNA: TGTGCCAGTAGTTCAGGCTCCCGGGGCTCTGGGGCCAACGTCCTGACTTTC. This chain joins TRBV19 and TRBJ2-6; possibly TRBD2 for D (5 bases). Germline V gene data show CDR1 as LNHDA and CDR2 as SQIVND (reference sequence). V shed 5 bases and J shed 0 bases, with 14 bases lying between them. There are 17 residues in the CDR3. Full variable domain (outside the CDR3, taken from reference TRBV19 and TRBJ2-6): DGGITQSPKYLFRKEGQNVTLSCEQNLNHDAMYWYRQDPGQGLRLIYYSQIVNDFQKGDIAEGYSVSREKKESFPLTVTSAQKNPTAFYLCASSSGSRGSGANVLTFGAGSRLTVL.

This chain joins TRBV5-6 and TRBJ1-1, with D possibly being TRBD1 (5 bases). The CDR3 spans 14 residues. V gave up 0 bases and J gave up 5 bases, with 11 bases separating them. Germline V lookup: CDR1 SGHDT, CDR2 YYEEEE. The CDR3: CASSLGGEGTEAFF. CDR3 DNA sequence: TGTGCCAGCAGCTTGGGAGGGGAGGGTACTGAAGCTTTCTTT.

The chain employs TRBV6-1 and TRBJ1-2, with D possibly TRBD1 on 5 matching bases. This CDR3 region has 14 residues. Trimming took off 3 bases at V and 5 bases at J, with 13 bases between the two ends. Germline CDR1 is MNHNS and CDR2 is SASEGT. The CDR3 protein is CASSETADHYGYTF. The CDR3 nucleotides are TGTGCCAGCAGTGAGACAGCCGACCATTATGGCTACACCTTC.

As concerns this clone: This CDR3 is also generated by other DNA sequences in the sample. The chain carries TRBV27 and TRBJ1-2; 7 bases match TRBD1. Trimming cost V 0 bases and J 5 bases; bases outside gene matches: 3. CDR3 length equals 14 residues. From germline, CDR1 is MNHEY and CDR2 SMNVEV (reference sequence). CDR3 sequence (DNA): TGTGCCAGCAGTTTATCAAAGGGGGCGTATGGCTACACCTTC. This codes for CASSLSKGAYGYTF.

The chain carries TRBV5-8 and TRBJ1-5, with D unclear. V was trimmed by 4 bases and J by 1 base, leaving 18 bases between them. The CDR3 runs 17 residues. Germline lookup yields CDR1 SGHTS and CDR2 YDEGEE. CDR3 in amino acids: CASSPLRSTGSNQPQHF. Here the CDR3 DNA reads TGTGCCAGCAGCCCCCTTAGGTCGACGGGGAGCAATCAGCCCCAGCATTTT.

The rearrangement links TRBV7-9 to TRBJ2-2; D may be TRBD2 (6 bases). CDR1 and CDR2 (germline): SEHNR, FQNEAQ (reference sequence). Deletions cut 8 bases from V and 3 bases from J, with 13 bases between. The CDR3 has 14 residues. CDR3 bases: TGTGCCAGCGGCCGTTGGGGGGACACCGGGGAGCTGTTTTTT. Its protein is CASGRWGDTGELFF.

The CDR3 DNA reads as TGTGCCAGCAGTTCCCCAGTGACCCAGCATTTT. This gives the protein CASSSPVTQHF. The genes are TRBV28 and TRBJ1-5; unclear D gene. The CDR3 is made up of 11 amino acids. Trimming pared 4 bases from V and 11 bases from J, leaving 9 bases between. CDR1 is MDHEN and CDR2 is SYDVKM in the germline V gene.